The 14 T cell receptor beta chains reported below all come from one sample, sequenced in a study of OX40 agonist ivuxolimab in advanced cancers. Profiled with immunoSEQ multiplex PCR; TCRdb holds only in-frame clones, not every one. This table holds about 69,000 clones, 84% found once. Here the sequenced sample was CD4+ or CD8+ T cells sorted from blood, taken in a trial of the OX40 agonist ivuxolimab. Receptor source: an adult with an advanced solid tumor such as melanoma, head and neck, liver or kidney cancer.

DNA of the CDR3: TGTGCCATCCAGCGGGTGCCAGCCGGGGAGCTGTTTTTT. Its protein product is CAIQRVPAGELFF. The chain joins TRBV2 to TRBJ2-2; weak D call: TRBD2 (6 bases). CDR1 and CDR2 (germline): SNHLY, FYNNEI. The V end lost 10 bases, the J end lost 6 bases, and 15 bases lay between the germline ends. The CDR3 runs to 13 residues.

The chain couples TRBV13 to TRBJ2-1; 15 nucleotides match TRBD2. This CDR3 region has 16 residues. V was clipped by 5 bases and J by 7 bases; unmatched bases: 6. CDR1 PRHDT and CDR2 FYEKMQ come from the germline V gene (reference sequence). DNA of the CDR3: TGTGCCAGCAGCCTGGGACTAGCGGGAGGTTTAAATGAGCAGTTCTTC. This codes for CASSLGLAGGLNEQFF. Full variable domain (missing parts from reference TRBV13 and TRBJ2-1): AAGVIQSPRHLIKEKRETATLKCYPIPRHDTVYWYQQGPGQDPQFLISFYEKMQSDKGSIPDRFSAQQFSDYHSELNMSSLELGDSALYFCASSLGLAGGLNEQFFGPGTRLTVL.

J is TRBJ1-2 and V is TRBV7-8; 8 nucleotides align to TRBD1. In germline, CDR1 is SGHVS, CDR2 FQNEAQ. Trimming took 3 bases from V and 8 from J; bases not matched to a gene: 5. This CDR3 spans 13 amino acids. CDR3 sequence reads: CASSFYRGRGYTF. The CDR3 bases are TGTGCCAGCAGCTTTTACAGGGGGAGAGGCTACACCTTC.

This clone was counted a few times. The chain is built from TRBV4-3 and TRBJ2-5; D perhaps matches TRBD2 (5 bases). The CDR3 is 16 residues long. Trimming removed 0 bases at V and 5 bases at J, with 16 bases between. The germline V gene encodes CDR1 LGHNA and CDR2 YSLEER. This CDR3 is CASSQDRGWPGETQYF. Written as DNA, the CDR3 is TGCGCCAGCAGCCAAGATCGGGGATGGCCCGGTGAGACCCAGTACTTC.

The chain employs TRBV7-2 and TRBJ1-2; no definite D call. This CDR3 has 17 amino acids. Germline V gives CDR1 SGHTA, CDR2 FQGNSA. Trimming removed 5 bases at V and 8 bases at J, with 27 bases between. CDR3: CASSPSFLLGLAGGYTF. CDR3 DNA sequence: TGTGCCAGCAGCCCGAGCTTCCTTTTAGGGCTCGCGGGAGGCTACACCTTC.

The chain combines TRBV5-4 with TRBJ2-7; 7 bases fit TRBD1. The CDR3 totals 15 residues. With 5 bases clipped from V and 0 bases from J, the junction kept 8 bases outside the gene matches. Germline V gives CDR1 SGHNT, CDR2 YYREEE (reference sequence). The CDR3 loop reads CASSSIPGGSYEQYF. The CDR3 DNA follows: TGTGCCAGCAGTTCGATCCCAGGGGGCTCCTACGAGCAGTACTTC.

In this sample, this clone turned up once. The chain employs TRBV6-5 and TRBJ2-7; D gene unclear. Germline values: CDR1 MNHEY, CDR2 SVGAGI. The V and J ends lost 8 bases and 2 bases respectively, with 16 bases between them. The CDR3 is made up of 14 amino acids. DNA of the CDR3: TGTGCCAGCGTTACGGGTGTCGGTCCCTACGAGCAGTACTTC. This gives the protein CASVTGVGPYEQYF.

The chain combines TRBV4-3 with TRBJ2-1; 10 positions agree with TRBD2. J was trimmed by 8 bases and V by 2 bases; bases with no gene match: 15. The CDR3 sequence is 18 residues long. Germline lookup yields CDR1 LGHNA and CDR2 YSLEER. Written as DNA, the CDR3 is TGCGCCAGCAGCCAAATCTGGGGGCCTAGCGGGGGTGGCTATGAGCAGTTCTTC. Translation gives CASSQIWGPSGGGYEQFF.

The V gene is TRBV2, the J gene TRBJ1-2; possibly TRBD1 for D (5 bases). The CDR3 extends over 15 amino acids. Germline-derived CDR1 and CDR2 are SNHLY and FYNNEI. Trimming removed 0 bases at V and 3 bases at J, with 11 bases between. CDR3 amino acids: CASSEALGAHYGYTF. Here the CDR3 DNA reads TGTGCCAGCAGTGAAGCGTTAGGGGCTCACTATGGCTACACCTTC.

The CDR3 protein is CASSGRYVGSSGNTIYF. CDR3 nucleotide sequence: TGTGCCAGCAGCGGCCGATACGTAGGGAGCTCTGGAAACACCATATATTTT. The chain recombines TRBV9 with TRBJ1-3; D remains ambiguous. The CDR3 length is 17 residues. V was trimmed by 3 bases and J by 0 bases, leaving 16 bases between them. The germline V gene has CDR1 SGDLS and CDR2 YYNGEE. Variable domain in full (rest from reference TRBV9 and TRBJ1-3): DSGVTQTPKHLITATGQRVTLRCSPRSGDLSVYWYQQSLDQGLQFLIQYYNGEERAKGNILERFSAQQFPDLHSELNLSSLELGDSALYFCASSGRYVGSSGNTIYFGEGSWLTVV.

In this sample, this clone turned up a few times. V and J are TRBV9 and TRBJ2-3; D is unresolved. The germline V gene has CDR1 SGDLS and CDR2 YYNGEE. CDR3 length: 15 amino acids. V lost 0 bases to trimming and J lost 2 bases, with 10 bases between them. Here the CDR3 reads CASSVGSLTTDTQYF. The CDR3, as DNA: TGTGCCAGCAGCGTAGGGAGTCTGACCACAGATACGCAGTATTTT.

The rearrangement joins TRBV9 to TRBJ2-5; TRBD2 is a possible D gene (5 bases). The V gene lost 2 bases and the J gene lost 3 bases, with 11 bases spanning the gap. This CDR3 region has 14 residues. Looked up from germline, CDR1 is SGDLS and CDR2 is YYNGEE. CDR3 DNA sequence: TGTGCCAGCAGCGTCGGGTTAGCGAAAGAGACCCAGTACTTC. It translates to CASSVGLAKETQYF.

The rearrangement joins TRBV7-2 to TRBJ1-2; a possible D gene is TRBD1 (6 bases). V lost 6 bases and J 8 bases, leaving 22 bases between the germline ends. Per germline, CDR1 SGHTA and CDR2 FQGNSA. The CDR3 has 15 residues. CDR3 region: CASRATPDRLLGYTF. For the CDR3, the DNA is TGTGCCAGCAGGGCGACCCCTGACAGGCTCCTAGGCTACACCTTC.

Here the CDR3 reads CASSLGVGTEAFF. CDR3 sequence (DNA): TGTGCCAGCAGCTTAGGAGTCGGAACTGAAGCTTTCTTT. The chain is built from TRBV7-9 and TRBJ1-1, with unresolved D. CDR1 SEHNR and CDR2 FQNEAQ come from the germline V gene (reference sequence). The ends were cut back, 1 base at V and 5 bases at J, with 8 bases in the middle. CDR3 length: 13 amino acids.